The T cell receptor beta chain under discussion was sequenced for a study of radiation and T cells in renal cell carcinoma. General study points: In blood, top tumor clones expanded by 2 weeks, shrinking by 4.

Time point of the sample: blood 2 weeks post-SBRT. The treatment here: 15 Gy SBRT to primary tumor, nephrectomy 4 weeks later. After SBRT, blood was collected at 2 and 4 weeks, plus baseline. This renal cell carcinoma was of the clear cell type. CDR1 and CDR2 (germline): SNHLY, FYNNEI. The CDR3 is 11 residues long. V gave up 1 base and J gave up 17 bases; unmatched junction bases: 3. Sequenced by immunoSEQ multiplex PCR; TCRdb stores in-frame clones only, minus some. The sample consists of tens of thousands of clones, around three quarters of them appearing once. For this clone: The antigen remains unidentified.

This chain connects TRBV2 to TRBJ1-4; 8 bases are shared with TRBD1. The TCR sequence derives from a man aged 55 to 70 with renal cell carcinoma. Sequences were derived from blood, sampled from a patient whose treatment included radiotherapy and nephrectomy. Written as DNA, the CDR3 is TGTGCCAGCAGTGAAGAGGGACAGGAATTTTTT. Amino acids: CASSEEGQEFF.